Reported below is one T cell receptor beta chain. J gave up 1 base and V 5 bases, and 12 bases lay outside the gene matches. Germline V gene sequence: CDR1 SGHVS, CDR2 FNYEAQ. CDR3 length: 18 residues. Only in-frame clones appear in the TCRdb table, and some are missing; sequencing was by immunoSEQ multiplex PCR. The data hold 40,000 to 55,000 clones, with 75% to 90% observed a single time. The data were taken from a study of T cell changes during pregnancy in multiple sclerosis. J is TRBJ1-4 and V is TRBV7-6, with 8 positions matching TRBD1. The TCR was taken from a female donor with multiple sclerosis, enrolled in a pregnancy study. The specimen was CD8+ T cells from peripheral blood mononuclear cells, collected in the second trimester of pregnancy. CDR3 loop: CASSPRTGLMGTNEKLFF. The DNA for the CDR3 is TGTGCCAGCAGCCCCCGGACAGGGCTTATGGGAACTAATGAAAAACTGTTTTTT.